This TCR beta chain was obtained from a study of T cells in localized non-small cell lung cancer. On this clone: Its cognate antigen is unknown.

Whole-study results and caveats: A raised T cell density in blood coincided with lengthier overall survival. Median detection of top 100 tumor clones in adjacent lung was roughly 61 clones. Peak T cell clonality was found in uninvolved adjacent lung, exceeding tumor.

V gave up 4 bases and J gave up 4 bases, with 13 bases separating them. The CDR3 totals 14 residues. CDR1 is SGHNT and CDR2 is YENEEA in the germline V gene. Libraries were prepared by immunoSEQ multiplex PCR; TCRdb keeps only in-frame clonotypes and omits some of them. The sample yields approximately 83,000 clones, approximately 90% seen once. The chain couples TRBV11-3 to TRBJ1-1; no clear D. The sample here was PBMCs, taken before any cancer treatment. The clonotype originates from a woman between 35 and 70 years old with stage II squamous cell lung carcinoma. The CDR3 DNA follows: TGTGCCAGCAGCTCCGGAGGGAGTCGCACTGAAGCTTTCTTT. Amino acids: CASSSGGSRTEAFF.